Listed below are T cell receptor beta chains from one sample, sequenced in a study of shared clonotypes between healthy human individuals. Using immunoSEQ multiplex PCR, the repertoire was profiled, and TCRdb retains in-frame clones only, with some absent. The top ten hold 10% to 15% of the sample, which has some 470,000 clones, 76% seen once. The specimen sequenced was PBMCs. These receptors all stem from a woman in her forties in good health. Some clones in this sample may be carry-over from other donors' samples. Each CDR3 is given with its conserved first and last residue. Fields, in order: J gene, clone size, D gene, V gene, CDR3 protein, CDR3 DNA. The D gene is left open where the match is weak. Not all rows give a size; the values are once, few, many and, for expanded clones, a class.

TRBJ2-7 many NA TRBV29-1 CSVDLSIPGRTYEQYF TGCAGCGTTGACTTATCGATTCCGGGACGAACTTACGAGCAGTACTTC
TRBJ2-7 NA TRBD1 TRBV7-6 CASSLRQGWAYEQYF TGTGCCAGCAGCCTCAGACAGGGCTGGGCCTACGAGCAGTACTTC
TRBJ2-1 once NA TRBV19 CASSIQGVRTGNEQFF TGTGCCAGTAGTATTCAAGGAGTTCGTACTGGGAATGAGCAGTTCTTC
TRBJ2-2 NA TRBD2 TRBV4-1 CASSQKTSGRDGELFF TGCGCCAGCAGCCAGAAGACTAGCGGGAGAGACGGGGAGCTGTTTTTT
TRBJ2-3 NA NA TRBV25-1 CASSGDADTQYF TGTGCCAGCAGTGGGGACGCAGATACGCAGTATTTT
TRBJ2-3 NA NA TRBV7-2 CASSLAGAGASTDTQYF TGTGCCAGCAGCTTAGCGGGGGCAGGGGCTAGCACAGATACGCAGTATTTT
TRBJ2-3 NA TRBD1 TRBV5-1 CASSAGQGRDTQYF TGCGCCAGCAGCGCGGGACAGGGCAGGGATACGCAGTATTTT
TRBJ1-1 NA NA TRBV7-9 CASSLVRKNGAFF TGTGCCAGCAGCTTAGTCCGGAAGAATGGGGCTTTCTTT
TRBJ1-6 NA NA TRBV5-4 CASSLGGTPNSPLHF TGTGCCAGCAGTTTGGGAGGGACACCTAATTCACCCCTCCACTTT
TRBJ2-1 NA NA TRBV7-3 CASSLMGSPEDEQFF TGTGCCAGCAGCTTAATGGGGTCTCCGGAAGATGAGCAGTTCTTC
TRBJ2-3 NA TRBD2 TRBV7-9 CASSLAGRTDTQYF TGTGCCAGCAGTTTAGCGGGTCGCACAGATACGCAGTATTTT
TRBJ1-4 NA NA TRBV6-1 CASTPRPGANEKLFF TGTGCCAGCACTCCTCGACCGGGGGCGAATGAAAAACTGTTTTTT
TRBJ1-3 many NA TRBV4-2 CASSQDYSAGNTIYF TGTGCCAGCAGCCAAGACTACAGTGCTGGAAACACCATATATTTT
TRBJ2-3 NA NA TRBV30 CAWSPLWGTDTQYF TGTGCCTGGAGTCCACTTTGGGGCACAGATACGCAGTATTTT
TRBJ1-2 once NA TRBV30 CAWSVMVGANYGYTF TGTGCCTGGAGTGTAATGGTCGGTGCTAACTATGGCTACACCTTC
TRBJ1-3 NA NA TRBV10-3 CAISESIPPGNTIYF TGTGCCATCAGTGAGTCCATTCCTCCGGGAAACACCATATATTTT
TRBJ2-5 NA NA TRBV11-2 CASSLAMLQETQYF TGTGCCAGCAGCTTAGCAATGCTCCAAGAGACCCAGTACTTC
TRBJ2-5 NA NA TRBV28 CASGSEWETQYF TGTGCCAGCGGGTCAGAGTGGGAGACCCAGTACTTC
TRBJ2-2 NA NA TRBV25-1 CASSIGHTGELFF TGTGCCAGCAGCATAGGACACACCGGGGAGCTGTTTTTT
TRBJ1-5 NA NA TRBV19 CASSPGQFLSQHF TGTGCCAGTAGCCCCGGACAGTTCTTGTCCCAGCATTTT
TRBJ1-5 NA NA TRBV28 CASSLGVRENQPQHF TGTGCCAGCAGCTTAGGGGTCAGGGAAAATCAGCCCCAGCATTTT
TRBJ1-2 many TRBD1 TRBV16 CASSRGSGQASNYGYTF TGTGCCAGCAGCCGGGGGAGCGGACAGGCCTCTAACTATGGCTACACCTTC
TRBJ1-3 NA NA TRBV27 CASSFGRDAGNTIYF TGTGCCAGCAGTTTCGGCAGGGATGCTGGAAACACCATATATTTT
TRBJ2-7 NA NA TRBV28 CATRMTSYFDEQYF TGTGCCACCCGAATGACTAGTTATTTCGACGAGCAGTACTTC